A selection of T cell receptor beta chains follows, all from one sample in a study of T cells in Graves' hyperthyroidism and ophthalmopathy. MiXCR, run by TCRdb on the multiplex PCR reads, gives a single entry per CDR3 protein. The profile shows about 600,000 distinct CDR3 sequences, about 15% of them singletons. Sequenced sample: blood. The receptors originated from a woman aged 45-65 years with Graves' ophthalmopathy. The CDR3 runs from the conserved cysteine through the conserved F or W. The order of the fields is J gene, clone size, D gene, V gene, CDR3 length, CDR3 DNA, CDR3 protein. A D gene is named only where the DNA matches it firmly. Size tells how often a clone was seen (once, few, many) or the class of an expanded clone, and some rows leave it out.

J: TRBJ2-7
size: NA
D: TRBD1
V: TRBV4-3
length: 16
DNA: TGCGCCAGCAGCCAAGATTATCGGGACAGGTCCTACGAGCAGTACTTC
CDR3: CASSQDYRDRSYEQYF

J: TRBJ2-7
size: many
D: TRBD2
V: TRBV11-2
length: 14
DNA: TGTGCCAGCAGCCTTAGGACTAGCGGGTACGAGCAGTACTTC
CDR3: CASSLRTSGYEQYF

J: TRBJ1-1
size: NA
D: TRBD1
V: TRBV19
length: 14
DNA: TGTGCCAGTAGTTCGACAGGGTATAACACTGAAGCTTTCTTT
CDR3: CASSSTGYNTEAFF

J: TRBJ2-7
size: many
D: TRBD2
V: TRBV7-2
length: 14
DNA: TGTGCCAGCAGCTTAGGAGGGACTAAGTACGCGCAGTACTTC
CDR3: CASSLGGTKYAQYF

J: TRBJ2-7
size: many
D: TRBD1
V: TRBV20-1
length: 13
DNA: TGCAGTGCGCCCGGGACAGGATCCTACGAGCAGTACTTC
CDR3: CSAPGTGSYEQYF

J: TRBJ2-5
size: many
D: NA
V: TRBV11-3
length: 15
DNA: TGTGCCAGCACCACATGGGACGGCCACCAAGAGACCCAGTACTTC
CDR3: CASTTWDGHQETQYF

J: TRBJ2-1
size: few
D: NA
V: TRBV28
length: 14
DNA: TGTGCCAGCTTAAGGGACATCTCCTACAATGAGCAGTTCTTC
CDR3: CASLRDISYNEQFF

J: TRBJ2-5
size: few
D: NA
V: TRBV4-1
length: 14
DNA: TGCGCCAGCAGCCAAGATTTTTTTCGAGAGACCCAGTACTTC
CDR3: CASSQDFFRETQYF

J: TRBJ2-3
size: NA
D: TRBD2
V: TRBV10-2
length: 18
DNA: TGCGCCAGCAGTGAGTCGGGGACTAGCGGGGCTAGCACAGATACGCAGTATTTT
CDR3: CASSESGTSGASTDTQYF

J: TRBJ1-6
size: NA
D: NA
V: TRBV7-9
length: 15
DNA: TGTGCCAGCAGCTTAGGCAGGTCGAATAATTCACCCCTCCACTTT
CDR3: CASSLGRSNNSPLHF

J: TRBJ1-6
size: few
D: TRBD1
V: TRBV29-1
length: 12
DNA: TGCAGCCTAGACAGGGGGCCTTCACCCCTCCACTTT
CDR3: CSLDRGPSPLHF

J: TRBJ1-1
size: NA
D: NA
V: TRBV10-3
length: 15
DNA: TGTGCCATCAGTGAGTCGGCTGGACATCCGGATGAAGCTTTCTTT
CDR3: CAISESAGHPDEAFF